The 5 T cell receptor beta chains in this list originate from one sample, sequenced in a study of chemoradiotherapy in HPV16-positive cancers. Sequencing was performed with immunoSEQ multiplex PCR; in TCRdb, only in-frame clones are kept and a portion is missing. Here the sample spans about 1,500 clones, roughly 87% being singletons. Sequenced material: tumor tissue, taken from a patient who underwent chemoradiotherapy. Source of these receptors: a human donor with HPV-associated anogenital cancer.

The chain combines TRBV6-4 with TRBJ2-2; D ambiguous. The germline V gene encodes CDR1 MRHNA and CDR2 SNTAGT. CDR3 length equals 13 residues. V was trimmed by 9 bases and J by 4 bases, leaving 12 bases between them. The CDR3 sequence: CASRRGSTGELFF. The CDR3 DNA follows: TGTGCCAGTAGGAGAGGAAGCACCGGGGAGCTGTTTTTT.

V gene TRBV19 combines with J gene TRBJ2-3; 13 bases line up with TRBD2. The germline V gene encodes CDR1 LNHDA and CDR2 SQIVND (reference sequence). After removal of 5 bases from V and 3 bases from J, the junction contained 5 bases not matched to a gene. The CDR3 extends over 16 amino acids. CDR3: CASSVGLAGETDTQYF. The CDR3 region has the DNA TGTGCCAGTAGTGTCGGACTAGCGGGGGAAACAGATACGCAGTATTTT.

This chain's CDR3 is CASSSSDHEQYF. DNA of the CDR3: TGTGCCAGCAGCTCTAGTGACCACGAGCAGTACTTC. The V gene is TRBV7-8, the J gene TRBJ2-7; D not certain. This CDR3 has 12 residues. Germline V gives CDR1 SGHVS, CDR2 FQNEAQ. Deletions cut 4 bases from V and 5 bases from J, with 9 bases between.

This clone was counted once. V and J are TRBV5-1 and TRBJ1-1; TRBD1 agrees at 8 bases. CDR1 is SGHRS and CDR2 is YFSETQ in the germline V gene. The V and J ends lost 4 bases and 4 bases, in that order; junction bases with no gene match: 6. The CDR3 has 14 residues. Here the CDR3 reads CASSPGTGGTEAFF. The DNA for the CDR3 is TGCGCCAGCAGCCCCGGGACAGGCGGCACTGAAGCTTTCTTT.

The chain links TRBV9 to TRBJ2-1; TRBD2 aligns across 9 bases. CDR1 SGDLS and CDR2 YYNGEE come from the germline V gene. The CDR3 loop spans 16 amino acids. With V trimmed by 6 bases and J by 7 bases, 14 bases remained unmatched. In nucleotides, the CDR3 is TGTGCCAGCACCCGAGGAGGCGGGAGGGCTGTAAATGAGCAGTTCTTC. Translating gives CASTRGGGRAVNEQFF.